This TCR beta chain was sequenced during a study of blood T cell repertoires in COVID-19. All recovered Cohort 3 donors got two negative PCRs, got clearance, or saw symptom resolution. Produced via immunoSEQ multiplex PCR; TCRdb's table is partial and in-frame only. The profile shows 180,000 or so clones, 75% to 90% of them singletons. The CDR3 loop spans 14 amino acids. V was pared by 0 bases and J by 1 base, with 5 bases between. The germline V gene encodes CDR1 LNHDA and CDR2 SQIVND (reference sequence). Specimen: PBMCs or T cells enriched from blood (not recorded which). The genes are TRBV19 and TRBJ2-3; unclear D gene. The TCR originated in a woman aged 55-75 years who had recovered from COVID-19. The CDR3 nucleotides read TGTGCCAGTAGTATAGATCTAGGCACAGATACGCAGTATTTT. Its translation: CASSIDLGTDTQYF.